Given below is one TCR beta chain in context. The antigen remains unidentified. These data come from a study of T cell repertoires in cytomegalovirus infection. Study context: Well-studied HLA-B-restricted epitopes and recently identified HLA-C-restricted epitopes of CMV were both used in the study. Based on public TCR beta signatures, there were indications of CMV infection and of a matching HLA type. Study conclusions and caveats: The cumulative frequency of public TCR beta families identified carriers of CMV plus the relevant HLA.

Germline V lookup: CDR1 SGHNT, CDR2 YYREEE (reference sequence). The V gene lost 4 bases and the J gene lost 1 base, with 14 bases spanning the gap. The CDR3 is made up of 15 amino acids. TCRdb re-derived calls from the reads in MiXCR, one entry per CDR3 protein. The sample lists about 830,000 distinct CDR3 sequences; approximately 32% were seen once. The source material was cultured CD8+ T cells from PBMCs, sampled from culture after CMV antigen stimulation. The V gene is TRBV5-4, the J gene TRBJ2-5; D may match TRBD1 or TRBD2 (5 bases each). The receptor comes from a human donor in good health (CMV status not recorded). Some clones in this sample may be carry-over from other donors' samples. CDR3 DNA sequence: TGTGCCAGCAGCCAGCCCGGGACCACCCAAGAGACCCAGTACTTC. Translation: CASSQPGTTQETQYF.